What follows are 25 T cell receptor beta chains derived from one specimen sequenced in a study of control samples from healthy donors and cancer patients. The table came from immunoSEQ multiplex PCR; TCRdb's copy has only in-frame clones and leaves some out. The profile shows roughly 220,000 clones, just under 95% of them singletons. Sequenced: blood. These TCRs come from a man aged 50 to 60 in good health.

The chain joins TRBV4-1 to TRBJ1-6, with no clear D. The CDR3 length is 14 residues. Trimming left V 1 base short and J 5 bases short, with 6 bases between. Germline values: CDR1 MGHRA, CDR2 YSYEKL. In nucleotides, the CDR3 is TGCGCCAGCAGCCAAGGACGGGATAATTCACCCCTCCACTTT. Translating it yields CASSQGRDNSPLHF.

Concerning this clone: The sample has other DNA sequences that encode this CDR3 too. The chain recombines TRBV5-1 with TRBJ2-1; either TRBD1 or TRBD2 may fit D (5 bases each). Trimming shortened V by 0 bases and J by 0 bases, and 7 bases separated the two germline ends. This CDR3 is built from 15 residues. Germline V gene lookup returns CDR1 SGHRS and CDR2 YFSETQ. The DNA for the CDR3 is TGCGCCAGCAGCTTGGATGGGGGCTCCTACAATGAGCAGTTCTTC. This sequence encodes CASSLDGGSYNEQFF.

This clone came up a few times. The chain couples TRBV5-1 to TRBJ1-6; D is uncertain. Trimming stripped 4 bases from V and 9 bases from J, with 17 bases between. Looked up from germline, CDR1 is SGHRS and CDR2 is YFSETQ. The CDR3 covers 15 residues. The CDR3 sequence: CASSQTSGGSSPLHF. The CDR3 bases are TGCGCCAGCAGCCAAACATCGGGAGGGAGTTCACCCCTCCACTTT.

The CDR3 region has the DNA TGTGCCAGCAGCCAAGATTTCACAGGGTATGAGACCCAGTACTTC. It encodes CASSQDFTGYETQYF. The chain employs TRBV14 and TRBJ2-5; tentative D call: TRBD1 (6 bases). The CDR3 covers 15 residues. V was trimmed by 0 bases and J by 5 bases, leaving 13 bases between them. CDR1 SGHDN and CDR2 FVKESK come from the germline V gene.

V and J are TRBV19 and TRBJ1-2; no clear D gene. The CDR3 has 14 residues. Trimming pared 7 bases from V and 7 bases from J, leaving 19 bases between. Germline CDR1 reads LNHDA; CDR2 reads SQIVND (reference sequence). CDR3 DNA: TGTGCCAGTACCTCAGCGACCGGTTGGGGTGGCTACACCTTC. Its translation: CASTSATGWGGYTF.

CDR3 region: CASRGMGNTIYF. CDR3 DNA sequence: TGTGCCAGCAGAGGGATGGGAAACACCATATATTTT. The V gene is TRBV6-5, the J gene TRBJ1-3; D call uncertain. CDR1 MNHEY and CDR2 SVGAGI come from the germline V gene. V lost 6 bases and J lost 4, with 7 bases in between. This CDR3 has 12 amino acids.

The chain links TRBV30 to TRBJ1-4, with D maybe TRBD1 (6 bases). Germline CDR1 and CDR2: GTSNPN and SVGIG (reference sequence). The CDR3 consists of 13 residues. V was trimmed by 4 bases and J by 7 bases, leaving 13 bases between them. The CDR3 is CAWTPGAREKLFF. The CDR3 DNA reads TGTGCCTGGACCCCAGGGGCTCGTGAAAAACTGTTTTTT. Full variable domain (remainder filled in from reference TRBV30 and TRBJ1-4): SQTIHQWPATLVQPVGSPLSLECTVEGTSNPNLYWYRQAAGRGLQLLFYSVGIGQISSEVPQNLSASRPQDRQFILSSKKLLLSDSGFYLCAWTPGAREKLFFGSGTQLSVL.

The chain carries TRBV28 and TRBJ2-1, with a tentative D call TRBD2 (5 bases). Trimming pared 1 base from V and 4 bases from J, leaving 14 bases between. The CDR3 has 16 residues. The germline CDR1 and CDR2 sequences are MDHEN and SYDVKM. CDR3 DNA sequence: TGTGCCAGCAGTTTATTGGGGAAAGAGGGATACAATGAGCAGTTCTTC. This sequence encodes CASSLLGKEGYNEQFF.

This chain uses TRBV2 with TRBJ2-2; 8 nucleotides agree with TRBD1. The V gene's germline CDR1 is SNHLY and CDR2 FYNNEI. Trimming took 6 bases from V and 3 from J; bases not matched to a gene: 12. This CDR3 has 17 residues. CDR3 sequence reads: CASSYPRGRRDTGELFF. The CDR3 region has the DNA TGTGCCAGCAGCTACCCCAGGGGGCGCAGGGACACCGGGGAGCTGTTTTTT.

This clone was recorded only once. This chain connects TRBV6-5 to TRBJ2-3; D ambiguous. The CDR3 is made up of 11 amino acids. The germline gives CDR1 MNHEY, CDR2 SVGAGI. With 7 bases removed from V and 3 bases from J, the gap between germline ends came to 5 bases. In DNA form, the CDR3 reads TGTGCCAGCACCACTACAGATACGCAGTATTTT. It yields the protein CASTTTDTQYF.

V and J are TRBV7-8 and TRBJ2-2, with 7 nucleotides matching TRBD2. In germline, CDR1 is SGHVS, CDR2 FQNEAQ. The trim removed 10 bases at V and 7 bases at J, leaving 15 bases unmatched. CDR3 length: 15 amino acids. CDR3 region: CAITLNGREDGELFF. The CDR3 region has the DNA TGTGCCATTACCCTAAACGGTCGGGAGGACGGGGAGCTGTTTTTT.

The rearrangement uses TRBV3-1 (or the pseudogene TRBV3-2) and TRBJ2-7; D is unresolved. The V gene's germline CDR1 is LGHDT and CDR2 YNNKEL (reference sequence). The CDR3 covers 12 residues. Trimming pared 1 base from V and 2 bases from J, leaving 3 bases between. CDR3 residues: CASSQGPYEQYV. CDR3 DNA: TGTGCCAGCAGCCAAGGGCCCTACGAGCAGTACGTC.

The chain joins TRBV9 to TRBJ2-1; D is ambiguous. CDR1 is SGDLS, CDR2 YYNGEE, per germline. V lost 0 bases and J lost 7, with 8 bases in between. The CDR3 extends over 13 amino acids. CDR3 sequence reads: CASSVEPWNEQFF. CDR3 coding DNA: TGTGCCAGCAGCGTAGAGCCCTGGAATGAGCAGTTCTTC.

The genes are TRBV15 and TRBJ1-5; the match to TRBD1 covers 11 bases. The germline gives CDR1 LNHNV, CDR2 YYDKDF (reference sequence). Unmatched junction bases numbered 1, after V lost 3 bases and J lost 6 bases. The CDR3 is 14 amino acids. The CDR3 DNA sequence: TGTGCCACCAGCAGGGACAGGGGGCTTCAGCCCCAGCATTTT. This gives the protein CATSRDRGLQPQHF. The full variable domain, rest sourced from reference TRBV15 and TRBJ1-5, is DAMVIQNPRYQVTQFGKPVTLSCSQTLNHNVMYWYQQKSSQAPKLLFHYYDKDFNNEADTPDNFQSRRPNTSFCFLDIRSPGLGDTAMYLCATSRDRGLQPQHFGDGTRLSIL.

The J gene is TRBJ1-4, the V gene TRBV2; weak D call: TRBD1 (5 bases). V lost 7 bases to trimming and J lost 8 bases, with 17 bases between them. The CDR3 has 14 amino acids. Per germline, CDR1 SNHLY and CDR2 FYNNEI. CDR3 coding DNA: TGTGCCAGCACGGGCAGGGCCCTAGTAGAAAAACTGTTTTTT. Translation: CASTGRALVEKLFF.

This clone was seen just once. The chain couples TRBV18 to TRBJ1-4; possibly TRBD1 for D (6 bases). Germline lookup yields CDR1 KGHSH and CDR2 LQKENI. This CDR3 has 16 amino acids. Trimming took off 4 bases at V and 7 bases at J, with 19 bases between the two ends. The chain's CDR3 is CASSQGIQGNGEKLFF. CDR3 in DNA: TGTGCCAGCTCACAGGGAATACAGGGAAATGGTGAAAAACTGTTTTTT.

The chain joins TRBV7-9 to TRBJ2-7, with D possibly TRBD1 on 6 matching bases. From germline, CDR1 is SEHNR and CDR2 FQNEAQ (reference sequence). The length of the CDR3 is 17 residues. Trimming shortened V by 1 base and J by 4 bases, and 20 bases separated the two germline ends. The chain's CDR3 is CASSLGPTGQRKYEQYF. CDR3 sequence (DNA): TGTGCCAGCAGCTTAGGCCCGACGGGACAAAGGAAATACGAGCAGTACTTC.

The rearrangement joins TRBV10-3 to TRBJ2-7; 8 bases align to TRBD1. Germline CDR1 and CDR2: ENHRY and SYGVKD. CDR3 size: 13 residues. Germline trimming cut 5 bases from V and 2 bases from J; bases unmatched to any gene: 2. The CDR3 here is CAISRQGTYEQYF. CDR3 DNA: TGTGCCATCAGTAGACAGGGGACCTACGAGCAGTACTTC.

The rearrangement links TRBV7-3 to TRBJ2-7; 9 bases map to TRBD1. The CDR3 runs to 14 residues. CDR1 and CDR2 from the germline V gene are SGHTA and FQGTGA. Losses at the gene ends were 5 bases for V and 4 bases for J; bases not matched to a gene: 6. The CDR3 DNA sequence: TGTGCCAGCAGCCCTGGGACAGGGAGGTACGAGCAGTACTTC. This translates into CASSPGTGRYEQYF.

V usage is TRBV10-2 and J usage is TRBJ1-5; no reliable D call. The CDR3 consists of 15 residues. Germline V lookup: CDR1 WSHSY, CDR2 SAAADI. Between the trimmed V and J ends, which lost 4 bases and 0 bases, there was a span of 10 bases. This chain's CDR3 is CASSATAVSNQPQHF. The CDR3 region has the DNA TGCGCCAGCAGTGCTACGGCAGTTAGCAATCAGCCCCAGCATTTT.

The rearrangement links TRBV7-3 to TRBJ2-2; 9 bases line up with TRBD1. The CDR3 is 16 residues long. The V and J ends lost 5 bases and 2 bases, in that order; junction bases with no gene match: 6. Per germline, CDR1 SGHTA and CDR2 FQGTGA. The CDR3 reads CASSPRTGENTGELFF. Written as DNA, the CDR3 is TGTGCCAGCAGCCCGAGGACAGGGGAAAACACCGGGGAGCTGTTTTTT. Supplemented by reference TRBV7-3 and TRBJ2-2, the full variable domain reads GAGVSQTPSNKVTEKGKYVELRCDPISGHTALYWYRQSLGQGPEFLIYFQGTGAADDSGLPNDRFFAVRPEGSVSTLKIQRTERGDSAVYLCASSPRTGENTGELFFGEGSRLTVL.

In regard to this clone: Additional DNA sequences in this sample encode the identical CDR3. The gene calls are TRBV7-9 and TRBJ1-5; D call uncertain. This CDR3 is built from 14 residues. V was trimmed by 4 bases and J by 1 base, leaving 8 bases between them. The germline V gene has CDR1 SEHNR and CDR2 FQNEAQ (reference sequence). The CDR3, as DNA: TGTGCCAGCAGCTATACAGAGAGCAATCAGCCCCAGCATTTT. Protein sequence: CASSYTESNQPQHF.

CDR3 DNA sequence: TGTGCCTGGAGAGGGGCACTGAAGTCACCCCTCCACTTT. This gives the protein CAWRGALKSPLHF. The rearrangement links TRBV30 to TRBJ1-6, with D maybe TRBD1 (5 bases). Per germline, CDR1 GTSNPN and CDR2 SVGIG (reference sequence). The CDR3 is 13 amino acids. Deletions cut 3 bases from V and 10 bases from J, with 13 bases between.

V gene TRBV27 combines with J gene TRBJ2-2; D gene unclear. This CDR3 has 12 residues. Germline loops: CDR1 MNHEY, CDR2 SMNVEV (reference sequence). V gave up 4 bases and J gave up 4 bases, with 4 bases separating them. The DNA for the CDR3 is TGTGCCAGCAGTTCATCCACCGGGGAGCTGTTTTTT. Translating gives CASSSSTGELFF.

This rearrangement joins TRBV24-1 to TRBJ1-2; 7 bases map to TRBD1. The CDR3 is 15 amino acids. CDR1 KGHDR and CDR2 SFDVKD come from the germline V gene. Unmatched junction bases numbered 9, after V lost 2 bases and J lost 7 bases. The CDR3 sequence: CATSDSPTGEGGYTF. CDR3 nucleotides: TGTGCCACCAGTGATTCCCCCACAGGGGAGGGTGGCTACACCTTC.